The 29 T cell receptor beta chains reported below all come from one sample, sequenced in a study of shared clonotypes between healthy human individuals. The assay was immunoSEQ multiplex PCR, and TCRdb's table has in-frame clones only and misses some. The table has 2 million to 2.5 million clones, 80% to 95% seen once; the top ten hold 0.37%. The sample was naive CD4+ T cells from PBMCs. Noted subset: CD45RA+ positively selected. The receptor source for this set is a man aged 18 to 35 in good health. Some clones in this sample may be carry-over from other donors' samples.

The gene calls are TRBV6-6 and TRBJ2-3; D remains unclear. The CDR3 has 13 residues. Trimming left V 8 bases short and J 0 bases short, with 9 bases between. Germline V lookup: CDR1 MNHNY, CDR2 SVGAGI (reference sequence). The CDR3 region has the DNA TGTGCCAGCTTGTCGGATAGCACAGATACGCAGTATTTT. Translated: CASLSDSTDTQYF.

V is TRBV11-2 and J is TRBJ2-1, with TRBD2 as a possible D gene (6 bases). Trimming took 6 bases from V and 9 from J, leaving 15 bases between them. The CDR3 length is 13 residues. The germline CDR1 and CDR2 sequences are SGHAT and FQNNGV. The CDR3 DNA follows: TGTGCCAGCAGTTCCACTAGCCTTGGTGAGCAGTTCTTC. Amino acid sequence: CASSSTSLGEQFF.

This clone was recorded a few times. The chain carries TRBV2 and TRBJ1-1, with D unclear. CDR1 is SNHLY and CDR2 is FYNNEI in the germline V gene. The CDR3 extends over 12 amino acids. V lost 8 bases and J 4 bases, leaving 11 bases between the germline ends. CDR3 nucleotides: TGTGCCAGCCGAACCCTGCCCACTGAAGCTTTCTTT. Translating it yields CASRTLPTEAFF.

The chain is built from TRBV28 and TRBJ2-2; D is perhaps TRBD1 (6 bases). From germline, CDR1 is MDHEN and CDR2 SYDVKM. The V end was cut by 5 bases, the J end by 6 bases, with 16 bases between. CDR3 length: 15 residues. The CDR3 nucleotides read TGTGCCAGCAGTCAAAACAGGGTCGGAGCCGGGGAGCTGTTTTTT. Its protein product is CASSQNRVGAGELFF.

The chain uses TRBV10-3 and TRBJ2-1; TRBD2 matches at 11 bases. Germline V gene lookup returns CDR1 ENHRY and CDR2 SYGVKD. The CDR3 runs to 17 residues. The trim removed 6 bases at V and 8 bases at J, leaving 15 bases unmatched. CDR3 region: CAISTKKLAGVDDEQFF. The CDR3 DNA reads TGTGCCATCAGCACCAAAAAACTAGCGGGAGTTGATGATGAGCAGTTCTTC.

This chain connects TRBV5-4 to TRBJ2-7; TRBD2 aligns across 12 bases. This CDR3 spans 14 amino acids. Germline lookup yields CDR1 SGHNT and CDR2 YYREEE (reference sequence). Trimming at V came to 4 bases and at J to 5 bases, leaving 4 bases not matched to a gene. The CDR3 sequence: CASSRLAGDHEQYF. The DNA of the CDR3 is TGTGCCAGCAGCAGACTAGCGGGGGACCACGAGCAGTACTTC.

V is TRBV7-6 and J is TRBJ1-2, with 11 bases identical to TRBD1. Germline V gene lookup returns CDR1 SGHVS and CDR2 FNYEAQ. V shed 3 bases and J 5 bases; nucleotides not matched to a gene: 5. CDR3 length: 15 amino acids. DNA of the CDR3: TGTGCCAGCAGCTTGCAGGGGACAGGGGGATATGGCTACACCTTC. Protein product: CASSLQGTGGYGYTF. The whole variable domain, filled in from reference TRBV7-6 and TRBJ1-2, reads GAGVSQSPRYKVTKRGQDVALRCDPISGHVSLYWYRQALGQGPEFLTYFNYEAQQDKSGLPNDRFSAERPEGSISTLTIQRTEQRDSAMYRCASSLQGTGGYGYTFGSGTRLTVV.

CDR3 in amino acids: CASSAGPTGTDTQYF. Written as DNA, the CDR3 is TGTGCCAGCAGCGCTGGTCCTACCGGCACAGATACGCAGTATTTT. The chain couples TRBV5-5 to TRBJ2-3; no reliable D call. Germline CDR1 SGHKS, CDR2 YYEKEE (reference sequence). The V end was cut by 4 bases, the J end by 1 base, with 13 bases between. The CDR3 is made up of 15 amino acids.

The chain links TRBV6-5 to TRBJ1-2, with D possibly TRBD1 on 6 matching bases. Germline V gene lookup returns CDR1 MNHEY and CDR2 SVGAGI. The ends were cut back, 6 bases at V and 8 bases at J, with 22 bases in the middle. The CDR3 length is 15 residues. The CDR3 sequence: CASRRGPRGIKGYTF. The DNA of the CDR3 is TGTGCCAGCAGGCGAGGACCCAGGGGAATTAAAGGCTACACCTTC.

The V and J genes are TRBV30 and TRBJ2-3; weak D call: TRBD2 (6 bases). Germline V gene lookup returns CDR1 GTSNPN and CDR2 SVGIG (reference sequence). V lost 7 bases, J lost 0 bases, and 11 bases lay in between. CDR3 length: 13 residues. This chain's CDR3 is CASLASSTDTQYF. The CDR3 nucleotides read TGTGCCTCCCTAGCGTCGAGCACAGATACGCAGTATTTT.

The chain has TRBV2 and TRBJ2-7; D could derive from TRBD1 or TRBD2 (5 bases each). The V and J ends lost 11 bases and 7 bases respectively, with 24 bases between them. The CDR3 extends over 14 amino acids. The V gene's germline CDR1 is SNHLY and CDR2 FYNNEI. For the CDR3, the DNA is TGTGCCGGCACTCGAGAGGGGTCCGTCACGGAGCAGTACTTC. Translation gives CAGTREGSVTEQYF.

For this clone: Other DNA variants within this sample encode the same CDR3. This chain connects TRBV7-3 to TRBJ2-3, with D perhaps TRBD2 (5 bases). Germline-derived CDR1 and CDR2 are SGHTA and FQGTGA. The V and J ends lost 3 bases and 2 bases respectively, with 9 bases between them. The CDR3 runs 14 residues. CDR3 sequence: CASSFTGFTDTQYF. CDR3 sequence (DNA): TGTGCCAGCAGCTTCACGGGATTCACAGATACGCAGTATTTT.

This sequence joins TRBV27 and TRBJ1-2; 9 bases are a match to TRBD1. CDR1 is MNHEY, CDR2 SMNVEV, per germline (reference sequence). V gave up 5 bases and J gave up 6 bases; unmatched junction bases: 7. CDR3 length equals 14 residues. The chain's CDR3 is CASSRNTGGDGYTF. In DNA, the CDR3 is TGTGCCAGCAGTAGAAACACAGGGGGCGATGGCTACACCTTC.

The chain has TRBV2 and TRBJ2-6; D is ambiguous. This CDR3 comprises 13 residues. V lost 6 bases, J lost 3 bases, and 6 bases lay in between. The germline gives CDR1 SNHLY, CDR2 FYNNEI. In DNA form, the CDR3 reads TGTGCCAGCAGAAAAGATGGGGCCAACGTCCTGACTTTC. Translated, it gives CASRKDGANVLTF.

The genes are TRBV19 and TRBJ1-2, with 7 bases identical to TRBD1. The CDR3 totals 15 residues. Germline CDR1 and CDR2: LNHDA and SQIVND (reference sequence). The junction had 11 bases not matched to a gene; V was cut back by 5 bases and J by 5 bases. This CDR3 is CASSARRDRDYGYTF. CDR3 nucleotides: TGTGCCAGTAGTGCTCGCCGGGACAGAGATTATGGCTACACCTTC.

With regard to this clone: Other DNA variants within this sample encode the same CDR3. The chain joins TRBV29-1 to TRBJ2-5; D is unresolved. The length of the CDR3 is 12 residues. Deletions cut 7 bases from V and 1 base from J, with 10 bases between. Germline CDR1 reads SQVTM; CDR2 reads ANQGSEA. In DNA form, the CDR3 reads TGCAGCGGCGGCGGTCTCCAAGAGACCCAGTACTTC. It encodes CSGGGLQETQYF.

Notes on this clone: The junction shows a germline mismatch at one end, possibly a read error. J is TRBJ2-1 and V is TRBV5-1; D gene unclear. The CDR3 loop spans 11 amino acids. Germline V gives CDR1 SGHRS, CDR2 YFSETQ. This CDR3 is CASSLGVGSVF. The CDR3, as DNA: TGCGCCAGCAGCTTGGGGGTAGGGTCGGTCTTC.

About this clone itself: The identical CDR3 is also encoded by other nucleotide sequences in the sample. CDR3 residues: CASSLATGDYGYTF. The CDR3 coding sequence is TGTGCCAGCAGCTTAGCTACAGGGGACTATGGCTACACCTTC. The genes are TRBV5-5 and TRBJ1-2; TRBD1 aligns across 7 bases. The germline V gene has CDR1 SGHKS and CDR2 YYEKEE (reference sequence). This CDR3 comprises 14 residues. J lost 3 bases, V lost 2 bases, and 4 bases had no gene match. The full variable domain, completed using reference TRBV5-5 and TRBJ1-2, is DAGVTQSPTHLIKTRGQQVTLRCSPISGHKSVSWYQQVLGQGPQFIFQYYEKEERGRGNFPDRFSARQFPNYSSELNVNALLLGDSALYLCASSLATGDYGYTFGSGTRLTVV.

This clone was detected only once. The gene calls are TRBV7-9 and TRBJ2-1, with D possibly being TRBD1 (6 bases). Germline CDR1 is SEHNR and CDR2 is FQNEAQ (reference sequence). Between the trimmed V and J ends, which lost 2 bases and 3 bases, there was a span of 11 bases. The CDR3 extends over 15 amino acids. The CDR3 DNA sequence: TGTGCCAGCAGCTTATTGAGGACAGTCTACAATGAGCAGTTCTTC. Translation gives CASSLLRTVYNEQFF. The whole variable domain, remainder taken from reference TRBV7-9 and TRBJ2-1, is DTGVSQNPRHKITKRGQNVTFRCDPISEHNRLYWYRQTLGQGPEFLTYFQNEAQLEKSRLLSDRFSAERPKGSFSTLEIQRTEQGDSAMYLCASSLLRTVYNEQFFGPGTRLTVL.

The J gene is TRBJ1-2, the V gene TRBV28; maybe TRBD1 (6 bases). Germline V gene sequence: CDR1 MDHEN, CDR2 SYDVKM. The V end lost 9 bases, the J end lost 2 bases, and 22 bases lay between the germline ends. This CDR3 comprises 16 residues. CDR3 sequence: CASKEGGPRKNYGYTF. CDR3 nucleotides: TGTGCCAGTAAGGAGGGGGGACCCAGAAAAAACTATGGCTACACCTTC.

CDR3 sequence reads: CATQQGGQPQHF. The CDR3 coding sequence is TGTGCCACACAACAGGGCGGTCAGCCCCAGCATTTT. This chain links TRBV10-3 with TRBJ1-5, with a possible D match to TRBD1 (6 bases). V shed 10 bases and J shed 6 bases, with 13 bases lying between them. This CDR3 has 12 residues. The germline CDR1 and CDR2 sequences are ENHRY and SYGVKD.

In nucleotides, the CDR3 is TGTGCCAGCAGCCAAGAGGTAGCGGGAAAAGCGGGTGAGCAGTTCTTC. This translates into CASSQEVAGKAGEQFF. The chain links TRBV4-2 to TRBJ2-1, with TRBD2 identical over 8 bases. The V gene's germline CDR1 is LGHNA and CDR2 YNFKEQ. J lost 9 bases, V lost 0 bases, and 10 bases had no gene match. There are 16 residues in the CDR3.

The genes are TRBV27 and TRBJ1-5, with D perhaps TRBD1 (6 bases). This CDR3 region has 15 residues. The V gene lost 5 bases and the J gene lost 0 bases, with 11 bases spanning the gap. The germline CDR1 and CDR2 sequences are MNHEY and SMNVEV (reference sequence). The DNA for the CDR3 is TGTGCCAGCAGTAAAGGACAGCTTAGCAATCAGCCCCAGCATTTT. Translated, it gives CASSKGQLSNQPQHF.

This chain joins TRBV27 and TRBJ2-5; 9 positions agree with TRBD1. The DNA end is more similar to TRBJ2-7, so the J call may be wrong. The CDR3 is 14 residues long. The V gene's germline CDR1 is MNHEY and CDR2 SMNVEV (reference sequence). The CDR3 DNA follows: TGTGCCAGCAGGTGGGGACAGGGTCCCTACGAGCAGTACTTC. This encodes CASRWGQGPYEQYF.

The CDR3 DNA reads as TGTGCCAGCAGCTTGGGACGGGGAACCTTCTACGAGCAGTACTTC. This translates into CASSLGRGTFYEQYF. The chain employs TRBV7-2 and TRBJ2-7; the D gene could be TRBD1 or TRBD2 (5 bases each). Germline V gives CDR1 SGHTA, CDR2 FQGNSA. V was pared by 3 bases and J by 3 bases, with 15 bases between. The CDR3 is 15 amino acids. The full variable domain, completed using reference TRBV7-2 and TRBJ2-7, is GAGVSQSPSNKVTEKGKDVELRCDPISGHTALYWYRQSLGQGLEFLIYFQGNSAPDKSGLPSDRFSAERTGGSVSTLTIQRTQQEDSAVYLCASSLGRGTFYEQYFGPGTRLTVT.

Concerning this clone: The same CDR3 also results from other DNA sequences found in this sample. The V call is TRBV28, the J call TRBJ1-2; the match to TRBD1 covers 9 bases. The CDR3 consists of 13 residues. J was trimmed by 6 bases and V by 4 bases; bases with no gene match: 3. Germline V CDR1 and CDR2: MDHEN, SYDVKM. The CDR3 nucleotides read TGTGCCAGCAGTTGGGGACAGGGAGATGGCTACACCTTC. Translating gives CASSWGQGDGYTF.

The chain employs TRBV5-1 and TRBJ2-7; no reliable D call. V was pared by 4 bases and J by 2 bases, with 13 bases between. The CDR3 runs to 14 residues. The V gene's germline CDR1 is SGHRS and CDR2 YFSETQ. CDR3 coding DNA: TGCGCCAGCAGCCCCGTCGGCCAGACCTACGAGCAGTACTTC. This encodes CASSPVGQTYEQYF.

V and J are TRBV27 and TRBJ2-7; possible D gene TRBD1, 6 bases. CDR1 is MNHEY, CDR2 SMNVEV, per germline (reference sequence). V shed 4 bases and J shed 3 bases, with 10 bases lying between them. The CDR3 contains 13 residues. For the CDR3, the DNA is TGTGCCAGCAGTTGGAAAGGGGGCTACGAGCAGTACTTC. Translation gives CASSWKGGYEQYF.

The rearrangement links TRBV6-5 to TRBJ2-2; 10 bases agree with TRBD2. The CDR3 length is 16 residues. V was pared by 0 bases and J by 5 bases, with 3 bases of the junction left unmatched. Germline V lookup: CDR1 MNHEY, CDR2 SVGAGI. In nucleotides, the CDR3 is TGTGCCAGCAGTTACTCTAGCGGGAGGAGTACCGGGGAGCTGTTTTTT. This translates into CASSYSSGRSTGELFF.